This T cell receptor beta chain was recovered during a study of control samples from healthy donors and cancer patients. Germline CDR1 and CDR2: SGHDT and YYEEEE. V gave up 0 bases and J gave up 2 bases, with 12 bases separating them. The CDR3 runs to 17 residues. The protocol was immunoSEQ multiplex PCR, while the TCRdb copy is restricted to in-frame clones and leaves out a portion. The sample shows about 160,000 clones, nearly 96% of them seen only once. The V gene is TRBV5-6, the J gene TRBJ2-6; the D gene is possibly TRBD2 (5 bases). Specimen: blood. The sequence was collected from a woman between 25 and 40 years old in good health. CDR3 protein: CASSLVGVATGANVLTF. The CDR3 bases are TGTGCCAGCAGCTTGGTTGGGGTAGCGACTGGGGCCAACGTCCTGACTTTC.